This is a list of T cell receptor beta chains from one sample in a study of T cell responses to AZD1222 COVID-19 vaccine. The repertoire was sequenced with immunoSEQ multiplex PCR; TCRdb's copy has only in-frame clones and lacks some. The sample has about 140,000 clones, over 85% seen once; the top ten hold more than 4.5%. The source material was peripheral blood, sampled on day 0 of AZD1222 vaccination. Every receptor here comes from an adult in good health. Each CDR3 is given with its conserved first and last residue. A D gene is named only where the DNA matches it firmly. Clone size is not always given. Where it is, it says once, few, many or a class for expanded clones.

d_gene,abundance,v_gene,j_gene,CDR3aa,CDR3nt
.,once,TRBV19,TRBJ2-7,CASSPGEGTYEQYF,TGTGCCAGTAGCCCTGGTGAGGGAACCTACGAGCAGTACTTC
.,.,TRBV4-1,TRBJ1-2,CASSQVQGSGYTF,TGCGCCAGCAGCCAAGTCCAGGGATCTGGCTACACCTTC
.,.,TRBV3-1/TRBV3-2,TRBJ2-7,CATEDVGTYEQYF,TGTGCCACAGAGGACGTTGGGACCTACGAGCAGTACTTC
.,.,TRBV29-1,TRBJ2-1,CSAVSSGNEQFF,TGCAGCGCCGTGTCCTCGGGGAATGAGCAGTTCTTC
TRBD1,.,TRBV5-1,TRBJ2-3,CASSPGQGGADTQYF,TGCGCCAGCAGCCCGGGACAGGGAGGGGCAGATACGCAGTATTTT
TRBD2,.,TRBV9,TRBJ2-1,CASSVLAGISYNEQFF,TGTGCCAGCAGCGTTTTAGCGGGAATCTCCTACAATGAGCAGTTCTTC
TRBD1,.,TRBV6-6,TRBJ2-1,CASSYYTGDEQFF,TGTGCCAGCAGTTACTACACAGGGGATGAGCAGTTCTTC
.,.,TRBV6-4,TRBJ1-1,CASSERGDTEAFF,TGTGCCAGCAGTGAACGGGGCGACACTGAAGCTTTCTTT
TRBD2,.,TRBV11-2,TRBJ2-5,CASSAGLAGGQETQYF,TGTGCCAGCAGCGCGGGACTAGCGGGGGGGCAAGAGACCCAGTACTTC
.,.,TRBV5-4,TRBJ2-7,CASSLDYEQYF,TGTGCCAGCAGCTTGGACTACGAGCAGTACTTC
.,.,TRBV18,TRBJ1-1,CASSMDRANTEAFF,TGTGCCAGCTCAATGGACCGTGCGAACACTGAAGCTTTCTTT
.,once,TRBV5-6,TRBJ2-5,CASSFDRRETQYF,TGTGCCAGCAGCTTCGACCGACGAGAGACCCAGTACTTC
TRBD1,.,TRBV5-4,TRBJ2-7,CASSSPGTGIYEQYF,TGTGCCAGCAGCTCCCCCGGGACAGGGATTTACGAGCAGTACTTC
.,.,TRBV7-2,TRBJ1-2,CASSPWQVADNYGYTF,TGTGCCAGCAGCCCCTGGCAGGTGGCGGACAACTATGGCTACACCTTC
.,.,TRBV7-9,TRBJ2-5,CASSWTDETQYF,TGTGCCAGCAGCTGGACCGATGAGACCCAGTACTTC
.,.,TRBV5-4,TRBJ1-5,CASSFGQGNNQPQHF,TGTGCCAGCAGCTTTGGGCAGGGAAATAATCAGCCCCAGCATTTT
TRBD1,.,TRBV29-1,TRBJ1-4,CSVPGQGNEKLFF,TGCAGCGTTCCTGGACAGGGTAATGAAAAACTGTTTTTT
TRBD1,.,TRBV28,TRBJ1-1,CASSLRTGSYTEAFF,TGTGCCAGCAGTCTTCGGACAGGATCGTACACTGAAGCTTTCTTT
.,.,TRBV28,TRBJ1-5,CASSLQGASNQPQHF,TGTGCCAGCAGTTTACAGGGCGCGAGCAATCAGCCCCAGCATTTT
TRBD1,.,TRBV18,TRBJ2-7,CASSPPGQGYEQYF,TGTGCCAGCTCACCACCGGGACAGGGGTACGAGCAGTACTTC
.,.,TRBV7-6,TRBJ1-1,CASSLAGEGTEAFF,TGTGCCAGCAGCTTAGCGGGAGAGGGCACTGAAGCTTTCTTT
.,.,TRBV7-9,TRBJ2-7,CASSLNEGDEQYF,TGTGCCAGCAGCTTAAACGAGGGAGACGAGCAGTACTTC
.,.,TRBV11-2,TRBJ2-3,CASIRAGLAQYF,TGTGCCAGCATTAGAGCAGGGTTGGCGCAGTATTTT
TRBD1,few,TRBV4-1,TRBJ1-4,CASSQETGAGMVEKLFF,TGCGCCAGCAGCCAAGAAACAGGGGCCGGTATGGTTGAAAAACTGTTTTTT
TRBD1,.,TRBV5-6,TRBJ2-7,CASKGASYEQYF,TGTGCCAGCAAGGGGGCCTCCTACGAGCAGTACTTC
TRBD1,.,TRBV5-4,TRBJ2-3,CASSQRTGTDTQYF,TGTGCCAGCAGCCAGAGGACAGGGACAGATACGCAGTATTTT
TRBD2,.,TRBV28,TRBJ2-3,CASSFQTSDTQYF,TGTGCCAGCAGTTTCCAGACTAGCGATACGCAGTATTTT
.,.,TRBV18,TRBJ2-1,CASSHETASSSYNEQFF,TGTGCCAGCTCGCATGAGACGGCTAGTAGCTCCTACAATGAGCAGTTCTTC
.,.,TRBV11-2,TRBJ1-4,CASSLAAGPWEKLFF,TGTGCCAGCAGCTTAGCGGCAGGTCCATGGGAAAAACTGTTTTTT
TRBD1,.,TRBV6-1,TRBJ1-1,CASSEGTGYVNTEAFF,TGTGCCAGCAGTGAAGGGACAGGGTATGTAAACACTGAAGCTTTCTTT
TRBD1,.,TRBV12-3/TRBV12-4,TRBJ2-7,CASSQLRTGRSF,TGTGCCAGCAGTCAATTAAGGACAGGGAGGTCCTTC
.,.,TRBV19,TRBJ1-5,CASSILARTNQPQHF,.